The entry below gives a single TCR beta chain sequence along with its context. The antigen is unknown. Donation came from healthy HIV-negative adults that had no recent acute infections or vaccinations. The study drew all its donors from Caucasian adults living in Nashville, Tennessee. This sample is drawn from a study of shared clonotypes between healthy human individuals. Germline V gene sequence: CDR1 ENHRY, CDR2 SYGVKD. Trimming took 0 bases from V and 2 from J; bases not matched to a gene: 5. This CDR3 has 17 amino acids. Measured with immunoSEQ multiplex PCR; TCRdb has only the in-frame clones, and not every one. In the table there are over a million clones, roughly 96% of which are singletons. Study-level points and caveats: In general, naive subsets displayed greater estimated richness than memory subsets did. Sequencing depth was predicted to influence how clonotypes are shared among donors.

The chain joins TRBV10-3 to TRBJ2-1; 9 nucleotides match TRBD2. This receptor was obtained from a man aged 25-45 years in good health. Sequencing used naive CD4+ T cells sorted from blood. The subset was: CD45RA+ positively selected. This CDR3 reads CAISESASGVPYNEQFF. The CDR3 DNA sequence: TGTGCCATCAGTGAGTCTGCTAGCGGGGTACCCTACAATGAGCAGTTCTTC.